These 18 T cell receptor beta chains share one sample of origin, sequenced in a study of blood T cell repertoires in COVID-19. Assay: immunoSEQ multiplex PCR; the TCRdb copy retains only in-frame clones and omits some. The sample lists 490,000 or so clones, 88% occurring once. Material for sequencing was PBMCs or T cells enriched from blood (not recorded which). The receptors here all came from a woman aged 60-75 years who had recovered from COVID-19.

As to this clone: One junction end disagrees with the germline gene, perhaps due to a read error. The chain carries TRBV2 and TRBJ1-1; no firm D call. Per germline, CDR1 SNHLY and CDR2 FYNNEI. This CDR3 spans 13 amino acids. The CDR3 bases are TGTGCCAGCAGCGAAGGAAGAGGCACTGAAGCTTTCTTT. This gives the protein CASSEGRGTEAFF.

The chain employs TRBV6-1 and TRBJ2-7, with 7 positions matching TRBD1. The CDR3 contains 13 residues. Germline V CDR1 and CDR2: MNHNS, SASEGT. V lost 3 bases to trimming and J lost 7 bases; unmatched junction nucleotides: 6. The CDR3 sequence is CASSDGDRREQYF. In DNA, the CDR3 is TGTGCCAGCAGTGACGGGGACAGAAGGGAGCAGTACTTC.

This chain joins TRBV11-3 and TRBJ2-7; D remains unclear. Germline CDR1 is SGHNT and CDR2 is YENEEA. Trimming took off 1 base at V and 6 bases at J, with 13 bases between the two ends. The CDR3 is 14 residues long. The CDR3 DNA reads TGTGCCAGCAGCTTAGTGTTCCGGGTGGGCGAGCAGTACTTC. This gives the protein CASSLVFRVGEQYF. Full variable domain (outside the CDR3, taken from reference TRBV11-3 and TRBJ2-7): EAGVVQSPRYKIIEKKQPVAFWCNPISGHNTLYWYLQNLGQGPELLIRYENEEAVDDSQLPKDRFSAERLKGVDSTLKIQPAELGDSAVYLCASSLVFRVGEQYFGPGTRLTVT.

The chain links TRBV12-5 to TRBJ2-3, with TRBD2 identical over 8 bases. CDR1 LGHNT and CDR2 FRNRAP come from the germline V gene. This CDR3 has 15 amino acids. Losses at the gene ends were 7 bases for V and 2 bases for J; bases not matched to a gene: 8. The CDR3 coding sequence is TGTGCTAGTGCCCCCGCAGCGGGGGCCACAGATACGCAGTATTTT. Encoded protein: CASAPAAGATDTQYF. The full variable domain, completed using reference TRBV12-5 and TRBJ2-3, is DARVTQTPRHKVTEMGQEVTMRCQPILGHNTVFWYRQTMMQGLELLAYFRNRAPLDDSGMPKDRFSAEMPDATLATLKIQPSEPRDSAVYFCASAPAAGATDTQYFGPGTRLTVL.

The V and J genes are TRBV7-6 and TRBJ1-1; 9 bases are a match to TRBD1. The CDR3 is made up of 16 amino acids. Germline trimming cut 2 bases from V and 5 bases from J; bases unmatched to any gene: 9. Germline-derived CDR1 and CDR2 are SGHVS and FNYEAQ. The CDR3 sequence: CASSLRDRVIWTEAFF. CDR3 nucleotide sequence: TGTGCCAGCAGCTTACGGGACAGGGTGATATGGACTGAAGCTTTCTTT. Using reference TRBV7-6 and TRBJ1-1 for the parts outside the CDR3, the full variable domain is GAGVSQSPRYKVTKRGQDVALRCDPISGHVSLYWYRQALGQGPEFLTYFNYEAQQDKSGLPNDRFSAERPEGSISTLTIQRTEQRDSAMYRCASSLRDRVIWTEAFFGQGTRLTVV.

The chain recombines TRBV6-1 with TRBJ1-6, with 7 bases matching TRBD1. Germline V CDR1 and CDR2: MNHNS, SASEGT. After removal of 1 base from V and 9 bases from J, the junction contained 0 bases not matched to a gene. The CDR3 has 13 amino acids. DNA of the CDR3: TGTGCCAGCAGTGAAGACAGGGGTTCACCCCTCCACTTT. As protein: CASSEDRGSPLHF.

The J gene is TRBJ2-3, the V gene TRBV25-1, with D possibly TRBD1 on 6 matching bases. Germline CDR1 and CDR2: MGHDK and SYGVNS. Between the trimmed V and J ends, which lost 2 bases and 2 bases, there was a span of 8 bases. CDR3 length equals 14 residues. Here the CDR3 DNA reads TGTGCCAGCAGTGAACAGGGGTTCACAGATACGCAGTATTTT. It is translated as CASSEQGFTDTQYF.

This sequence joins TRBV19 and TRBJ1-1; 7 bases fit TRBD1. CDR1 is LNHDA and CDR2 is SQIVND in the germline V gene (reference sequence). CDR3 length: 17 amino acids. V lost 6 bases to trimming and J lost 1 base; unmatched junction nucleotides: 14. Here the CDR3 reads CASSPLRGDSKNTEAFF. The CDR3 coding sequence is TGTGCCAGTAGCCCCTTAAGGGGGGACAGCAAGAACACTGAAGCTTTCTTT. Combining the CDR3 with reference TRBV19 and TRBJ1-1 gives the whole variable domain DGGITQSPKYLFRKEGQNVTLSCEQNLNHDAMYWYRQDPGQGLRLIYYSQIVNDFQKGDIAEGYSVSREKKESFPLTVTSAQKNPTAFYLCASSPLRGDSKNTEAFFGQGTRLTVV.

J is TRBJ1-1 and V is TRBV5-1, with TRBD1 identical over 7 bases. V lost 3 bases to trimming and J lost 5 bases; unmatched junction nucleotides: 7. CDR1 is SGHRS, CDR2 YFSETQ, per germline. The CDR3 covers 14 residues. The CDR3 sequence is CASSWTGPATEAFF. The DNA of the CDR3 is TGCGCCAGCAGCTGGACAGGTCCAGCGACTGAAGCTTTCTTT. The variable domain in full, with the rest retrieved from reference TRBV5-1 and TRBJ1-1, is KAGVTQTPRYLIKTRGQQVTLSCSPISGHRSVSWYQQTPGQGLQFLFEYFSETQRNKGNFPGRFSGRQFSNSRSEMNVSTLELGDSALYLCASSWTGPATEAFFGQGTRLTVV.

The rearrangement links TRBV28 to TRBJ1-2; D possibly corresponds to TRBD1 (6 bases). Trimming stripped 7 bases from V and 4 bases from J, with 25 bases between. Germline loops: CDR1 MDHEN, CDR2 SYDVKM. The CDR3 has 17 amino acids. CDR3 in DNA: TGTGCCAGCACCGGGTCGGCAGGGGCGACCCTCACCTATGGCTACACCTTC. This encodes CASTGSAGATLTYGYTF.

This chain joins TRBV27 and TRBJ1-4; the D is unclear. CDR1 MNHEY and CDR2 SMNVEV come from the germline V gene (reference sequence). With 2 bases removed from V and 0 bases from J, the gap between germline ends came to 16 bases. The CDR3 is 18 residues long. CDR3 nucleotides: TGTGCCAGCAGTTTAAAACACCACACCCTCGCAACTAATGAAAAACTGTTTTTT. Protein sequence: CASSLKHHTLATNEKLFF.

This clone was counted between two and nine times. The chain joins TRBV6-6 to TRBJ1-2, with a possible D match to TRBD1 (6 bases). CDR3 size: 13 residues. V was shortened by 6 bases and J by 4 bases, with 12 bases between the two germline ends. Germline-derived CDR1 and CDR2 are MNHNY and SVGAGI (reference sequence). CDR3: CASSPGTTYGYTF. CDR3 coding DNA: TGTGCCAGCAGCCCCGGGACAACCTATGGCTACACCTTC.

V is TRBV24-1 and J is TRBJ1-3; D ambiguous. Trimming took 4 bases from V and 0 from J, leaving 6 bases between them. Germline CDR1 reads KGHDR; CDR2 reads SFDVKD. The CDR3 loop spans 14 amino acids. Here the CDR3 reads CATSDTRSGNTIYF. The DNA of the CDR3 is TGTGCCACCAGTGACACTCGCTCTGGAAACACCATATATTTT.

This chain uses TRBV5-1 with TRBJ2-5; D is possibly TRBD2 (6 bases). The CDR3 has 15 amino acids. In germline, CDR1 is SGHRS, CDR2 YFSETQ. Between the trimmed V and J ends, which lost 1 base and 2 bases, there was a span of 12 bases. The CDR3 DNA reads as TGCGCCAGCAGCTTGTTTCTGGGAGGTCAAGAGACCCAGTACTTC. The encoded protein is CASSLFLGGQETQYF.

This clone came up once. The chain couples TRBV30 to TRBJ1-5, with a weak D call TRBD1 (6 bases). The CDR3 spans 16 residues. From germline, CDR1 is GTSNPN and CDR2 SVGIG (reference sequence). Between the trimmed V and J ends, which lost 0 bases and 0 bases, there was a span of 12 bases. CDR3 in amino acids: CAWSVSGAYSNQPQHF. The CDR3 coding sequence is TGTGCCTGGAGTGTATCAGGGGCATATAGCAATCAGCCCCAGCATTTT.

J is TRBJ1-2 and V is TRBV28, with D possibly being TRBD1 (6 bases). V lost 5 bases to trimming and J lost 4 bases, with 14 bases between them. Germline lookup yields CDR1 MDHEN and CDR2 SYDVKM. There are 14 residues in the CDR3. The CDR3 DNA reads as TGTGCCAGCAGTCTCGGGGGGGGCGGCTATGGCTACACCTTC. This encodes CASSLGGGGYGYTF.

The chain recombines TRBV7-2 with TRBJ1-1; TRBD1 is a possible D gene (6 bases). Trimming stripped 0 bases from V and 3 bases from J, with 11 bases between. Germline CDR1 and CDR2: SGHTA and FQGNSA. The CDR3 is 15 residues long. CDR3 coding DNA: TGTGCCAGCAGCTTAGCCGGGGGGGGGCACACTGAAGCTTTCTTT. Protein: CASSLAGGGHTEAFF.

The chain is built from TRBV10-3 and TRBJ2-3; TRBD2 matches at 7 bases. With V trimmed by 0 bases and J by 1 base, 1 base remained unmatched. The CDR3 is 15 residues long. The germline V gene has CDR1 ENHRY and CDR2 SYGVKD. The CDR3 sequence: CAISESSGGTDTQYF. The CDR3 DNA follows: TGTGCCATCAGTGAGTCAAGCGGGGGCACAGATACGCAGTATTTT.